The sequence of this T cell receptor (beta chain) was determined in a study of identical twins. This clonotype was seen at least ten times. Its antigen is as yet unknown. CDR1 is SQVTM, CDR2 ANQGSEA, per germline. The CDR3 extends over 14 amino acids. The germline V and J ends were trimmed by 6 bases and 0 bases, with 14 bases remaining between them. General study findings and limits: Shared out-of-frame alpha sequences (those common to twins) showed excess low generation probability.

Via MiXCR, TCRdb re-called the 5' RACE reads, giving one row per CDR3 protein. In the table there are 350,000 to 400,000 distinct CDR3 sequences, around 9.7% of which are singletons. The TCR originated in a woman between 45 and 60 years old in good health. The sequenced material came from naive T cells sorted from blood. The chain recombines TRBV29-1 with TRBJ1-1; no firm D call. CDR3 loop: CSVDVGPMNTEAFF. As DNA, the CDR3 is TGCAGCGTGGACGTTGGCCCGATGAACACTGAAGCTTTCTTT. Full variable domain (missing parts from reference TRBV29-1 and TRBJ1-1): SAVISQKPSRDICQRGTSLTIQCQVDSQVTMMFWYRQQPGQSLTLIATANQGSEATYESGFVIDKFPISRPNLTFSTLTVSNMSPEDSSIYLCSVDVGPMNTEAFFGQGTRLTVV.